This TCR beta chain was found in a study of shared clonotypes between healthy human individuals. Overall study findings and caveats: An effect of sequencing depth on clonotype sharing among donors was expected.

The run depth of the assay was deep. Assay: immunoSEQ multiplex PCR; the TCRdb copy retains only in-frame clones and omits some. This sample has more than 450,000 clones, with more than 65% found just once. Unsorted samples, those not sorted, used about 90 million PBMCs for genomic DNA. As for this clone: The antigen is unknown.

The sample comprised PBMCs. The clonotype comes from a woman in her thirties or forties in good health. Some clones in this sample may be carry-over from other donors' samples.

The DNA for the CDR3 is TGTGCCAGCAGCTTATCGGGGAGTACCCACGAGCAGTACTTC. It is translated as CASSLSGSTHEQYF. The rearrangement joins TRBV11-3 to TRBJ2-7, with D tentatively TRBD2 (5 bases). The germline CDR1 and CDR2 sequences are SGHNT and YENEEA. This CDR3 region has 14 residues. V lost 2 bases to trimming and J lost 5 bases, with 13 bases between them.